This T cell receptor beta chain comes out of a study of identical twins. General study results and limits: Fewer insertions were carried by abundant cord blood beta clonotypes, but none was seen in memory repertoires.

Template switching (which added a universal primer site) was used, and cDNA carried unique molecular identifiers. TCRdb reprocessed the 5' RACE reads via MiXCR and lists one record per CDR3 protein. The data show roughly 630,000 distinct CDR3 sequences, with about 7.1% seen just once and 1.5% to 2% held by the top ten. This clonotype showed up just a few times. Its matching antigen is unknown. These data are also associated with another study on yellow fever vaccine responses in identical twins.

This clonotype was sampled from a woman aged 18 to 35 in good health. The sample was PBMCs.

Here the CDR3 reads CSARAGGGGETQYF. The CDR3 nucleotides are TGCAGTGCTAGAGCAGGGGGCGGCGGCGAGACCCAGTACTTC. The chain carries TRBV20-1 and TRBJ2-5; 8 bases are a match to TRBD1. Germline CDR1 is DFQATT and CDR2 is SNEGSKA (reference sequence). The CDR3 has 14 residues. The junction had 6 bases not matched to a gene; V was cut back by 1 base and J by 5 bases.